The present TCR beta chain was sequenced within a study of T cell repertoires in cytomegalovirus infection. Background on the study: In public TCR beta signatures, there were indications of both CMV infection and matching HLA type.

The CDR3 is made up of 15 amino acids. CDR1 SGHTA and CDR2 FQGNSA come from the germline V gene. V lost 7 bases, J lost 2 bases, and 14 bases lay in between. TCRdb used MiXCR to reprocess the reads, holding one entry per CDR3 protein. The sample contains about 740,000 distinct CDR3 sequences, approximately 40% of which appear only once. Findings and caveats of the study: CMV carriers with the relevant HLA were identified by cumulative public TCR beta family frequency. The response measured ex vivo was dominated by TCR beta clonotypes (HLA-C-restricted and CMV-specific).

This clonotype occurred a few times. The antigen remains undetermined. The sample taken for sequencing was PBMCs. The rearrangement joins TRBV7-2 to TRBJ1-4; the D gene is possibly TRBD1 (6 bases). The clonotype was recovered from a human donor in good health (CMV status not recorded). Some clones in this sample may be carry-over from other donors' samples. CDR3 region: CASTRKGGTNEKLFF. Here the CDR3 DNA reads TGTGCCAGCACCCGGAAGGGGGGCACTAATGAAAAACTGTTTTTT. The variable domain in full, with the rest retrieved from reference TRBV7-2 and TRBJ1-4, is GAGVSQSPSNKVTEKGKDVELRCDPISGHTALYWYRQSLGQGLEFLIYFQGNSAPDKSGLPSDRFSAERTGGSVSTLTIQRTQQEDSAVYLCASTRKGGTNEKLFFGSGTQLSVL.